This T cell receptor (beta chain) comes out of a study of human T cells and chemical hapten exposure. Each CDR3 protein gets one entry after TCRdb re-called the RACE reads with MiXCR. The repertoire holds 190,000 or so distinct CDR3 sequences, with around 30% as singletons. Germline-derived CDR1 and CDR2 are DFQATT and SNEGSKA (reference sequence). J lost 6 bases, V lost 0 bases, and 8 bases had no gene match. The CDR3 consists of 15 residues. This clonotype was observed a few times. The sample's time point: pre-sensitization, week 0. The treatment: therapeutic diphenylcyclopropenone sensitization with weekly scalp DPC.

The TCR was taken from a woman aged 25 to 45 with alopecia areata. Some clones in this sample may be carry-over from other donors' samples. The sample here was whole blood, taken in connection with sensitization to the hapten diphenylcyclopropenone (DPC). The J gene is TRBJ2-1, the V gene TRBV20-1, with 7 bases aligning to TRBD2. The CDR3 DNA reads TGCAGTGCTAGAGATCCCCAGCGGGGAATCAATGAGCAGTTCTTC. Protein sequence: CSARDPQRGINEQFF.